This T cell receptor (beta chain) was sequenced for a study of shared clonotypes between healthy human individuals (dated by TCRdb to the early 2020s). Notes on the research overall: Three men and two women, aged 18 to 49 years, made up the cohort. For each donor, CD4 naive and CD4 memory were each run on three plates, CD8 naive on two plates, and CD8 memory on one plate. To estimate repertoire size and how much clonotype sharing occurs between individuals, the study deeply sequenced the blood TCR repertoires of roughly 5 healthy adults. Different laboratories and diverse techniques were used to prepare libraries and sequence TCR repertoires, to increase sequencing depth and limit assay-specific biases. Between about 0.8 and 9 billion PBMCs per donor were obtained by leukapheresis. Overall study outcomes, separate from this receptor: Across four donors, 5% to 6% of naive CD4, approximately 3.6% of naive CD8, about 2% of memory CD4, and 0.4% to 0.45% of memory CD8 clonotypes were shared. Naive subsets generally had larger estimated clonotype richness than memory subsets. Pairwise subsampling led to the expectation that sequencing depth would affect the degree of clonotype sharing among donors. Because the study included only a small number of donors, the genetic and exposure-history diversity represented was limited. Higher generation probabilities were observed for clonotypes shared by all four sorted-subset donors than for non-shared clonotypes. Incomplete sequencing was indicated by rarefaction of sorted-subset datasets, despite the large sequencing depth. Sampling was restricted to blood, and TCR repertoires in tissue are likely to differ from TCR repertoires in blood.

Unmatched junction bases come to 14, with V trimmed by 2 bases and J by 10 bases. For CDR1 and CDR2, the germline V gene lists WSHSY and SAAADI. Measured from the cysteine to the phenylalanine, the CDR3 is 18 residues long. The sequence is cut down to CDR3 DNA, 54 bases in frame from base 1. Using the deep immunoSEQ assay, TCR CDR3 regions were amplified from genomic DNA by multiplex PCR. For each cell subset, the extracted genomic DNA was distributed evenly across all wells of several immunoSEQ 96-well plates, and each plate served as one replicate. For sorted subsets, around 0.2 ug of genomic DNA, equivalent to some 30,000 T cell genomes, went into each replicate PCR. The purified libraries were quantified using a Qubit 3.0 fluorometer, sized with a Bioanalyzer 2100, and then quantified again using the KAPA Library Quantification kit. Every immunoSEQ 96-well plate was sequenced on a separate single-read 150-cycle Illumina NextSeq 550 flow cell. Under the source paper's analysis protocol: Because the immunoSEQ output included only junctional sequences and no quality scores, the filtering could not be the same as the filtering used for full-length reads. To assign V/J genes and CDR3, sequences were annotated against IMGT germline references using PyIR, a Python wrapper for IgBLAST v1.9. Any read was removed if the V/J assignment was weak (E-value above 1e-6), the CDR3 was missing, or the read contained stop codons, out-of-frame junctions, or ambiguous translated residues. V3J clonotypes were defined by identical inferred V gene, J gene, and CDR3 amino acid sequence. To compute the percentage overlap between repertoires, the number of shared unique clonotypes was divided by the size of the smaller repertoire. Three approaches were used to assess repertoire richness: RTK rarefaction, the Chao1 estimator, and Recon v2.1 estimates of unobserved clonotypes. OLGA was used to compute generation probabilities for all TCRbeta clonotypes that the gDNA method yielded from several donors. TCRdb took over this immuneACCESS table, retaining in-frame rearrangements with V and J assigned. Such tables are incomplete; in checked studies, under half of the missing clones stem from an unresolved V gene, and the remainder is unexplained. D and trimming come from the DNA, and the V and J calls and clone size come from that table. For this sample the table gives about 2.4 million clones, of which approximately 94% were detected only once. The ten largest make up approximately 0.37% of the sample.

The donors were healthy, HIV-negative adults with no recently reported acute infections or vaccinations. Only Caucasian adults living in Nashville, Tennessee, USA were represented among the donors. CD4+ T cells were enriched through magnetic negative selection, after which naive cells were positively selected on CD45RA and the remaining negative fraction served as the memory subset. Blood was collected by leukapheresis, and PBMCs were isolated by Ficoll-Histopaque density gradient centrifugation and then cryopreserved in liquid nitrogen vapor phase. Analytical flow cytometry was used to check the purity and quantity of each magnetically sorted T cell population. From each sorted fraction, genomic DNA was isolated and quantified by UV absorbance on a Nanodrop 2000c. About this clone itself: It lacks a known antigen. Base qualities are missing; no much larger clone stands one base away.

This sequence was found in a young man in good health. Some clones in this sample may be carry-over from other donors' samples. The sequence joins TRBV10-2 to TRBJ2-1; 13 middle bases align to TRBD2. Sequencing input: naive CD4+ T cells from PBMCs. The sample's cell subset or site, from its label and the paper: CD45RA+ positively selected. This receptor carries the CDR3 CASSETRTSGSSRGEQFF. The DNA sequence reads TGCGCCAGCAGTGAGACACGGACTAGCGGGAGTTCGAGGGGAGAGCAGTTCTTC.